Below, 11 T cell receptor beta chains from the same sample are listed, as sequenced in a study of OX40 agonist ivuxolimab in advanced cancers. Profiled with immunoSEQ multiplex PCR; TCRdb holds only in-frame clones, not every one. The profile shows about 82,000 clones, over 80% of them singletons. The sequenced sample was CD4+ or CD8+ T cells sorted from blood, obtained in a trial of the OX40 agonist ivuxolimab. Every receptor here comes from an adult with an advanced solid tumor such as melanoma, head and neck, liver or kidney cancer.

The gene calls are TRBV19 and TRBJ1-2; the match to TRBD1 covers 8 bases. The CDR3 runs to 17 residues. Unmatched junction bases numbered 9, after V lost 3 bases and J lost 0 bases. CDR1 LNHDA and CDR2 SQIVND come from the germline V gene (reference sequence). The CDR3 region is CASSILPGGSANYGYTF. The CDR3 DNA follows: TGTGCCAGTAGTATCCTCCCAGGGGGCAGCGCTAACTATGGCTACACCTTC.

The rearrangement uses TRBV19 and TRBJ2-3; D is unresolved. Trimming shortened V by 7 bases and J by 1 base, and 9 bases separated the two germline ends. Germline V gene sequence: CDR1 LNHDA, CDR2 SQIVND (reference sequence). This CDR3 is built from 13 residues. The CDR3 loop is CASTPTGTDTQYF. CDR3 DNA sequence: TGTGCCAGTACCCCCACAGGCACAGATACGCAGTATTTT.

The rearrangement uses TRBV11-2 and TRBJ2-7; TRBD2 aligns across 7 bases. Trimming removed 3 bases from V and 2 bases from J; junction bases left unmatched: 7. The CDR3 has 15 amino acids. Germline lookup yields CDR1 SGHAT and CDR2 FQNNGV. CDR3 DNA: TGTGCCAGCAGCTTTTCTAGCGGTGGCCCCTACGAGCAGTACTTC. Translated, it gives CASSFSSGGPYEQYF.

The CDR3 sequence is CASSLEGPGTGAYEQYF. The CDR3 DNA reads as TGTGCCAGCAGCTTAGAGGGCCCCGGGACAGGGGCCTACGAGCAGTACTTC. The V gene is TRBV7-2, the J gene TRBJ2-7; 10 nucleotides align to TRBD1. Unmatched junction bases numbered 8, after V lost 1 base and J lost 2 bases. Germline values: CDR1 SGHTA, CDR2 FQGNSA. CDR3 length equals 17 residues.

V gene TRBV2 combines with J gene TRBJ1-2; D uncertain. V was cut by 6 bases and J by 8 bases, with 16 bases left in between. Germline CDR1 is SNHLY and CDR2 is FYNNEI. This CDR3 spans 13 amino acids. The DNA for the CDR3 is TGTGCCAGCAGAATAGTGGTTCCCCTCGGCTACACCTTC. It codes for CASRIVVPLGYTF. Full variable domain (missing parts from reference TRBV2 and TRBJ1-2): EPEVTQTPSHQVTQMGQEVILRCVPISNHLYFYWYRQILGQKVEFLVSFYNNEISEKSEIFDDQFSVERPDGSNFTLKIRSTKLEDSAMYFCASRIVVPLGYTFGSGTRLTVV.

The rearrangement uses TRBV2 and TRBJ2-7, with D unresolved. V dropped 3 bases and J dropped 5 bases, with 8 bases sitting between them. Germline V lookup: CDR1 SNHLY, CDR2 FYNNEI. The CDR3 runs 12 residues. The CDR3 sequence: CASSDFWDEQYF. The DNA of the CDR3 is TGTGCCAGCAGTGATTTTTGGGACGAGCAGTACTTC.

The rearrangement links TRBV7-9 to TRBJ1-2; TRBD1 matches 8 bases. V gave up 7 bases and J gave up 3 bases; unmatched junction bases: 7. The CDR3 runs to 14 residues. Germline CDR1 SEHNR, CDR2 FQNEAQ (reference sequence). The chain's CDR3 is CASNQQGVDYGYTF. The DNA for the CDR3 is TGTGCCAGCAACCAACAGGGGGTGGACTATGGCTACACCTTC.

The chain links TRBV29-1 to TRBJ2-2; 9 nucleotides agree with TRBD1. The CDR3 covers 13 residues. Germline assignment: CDR1 SQVTM and CDR2 ANQGSEA. The junction had 3 bases not matched to a gene; V was cut back by 4 bases and J by 6 bases. In DNA, the CDR3 is TGCAGCGTTGTGGGACAGGGACCCGGGGAGCTGTTTTTT. Protein product: CSVVGQGPGELFF.

The V call is TRBV18, the J call TRBJ1-5; D may be TRBD1 (5 bases). Germline loops: CDR1 KGHSH, CDR2 LQKENI. The CDR3 covers 14 residues. V lost 3 bases to trimming and J lost 3 bases, with 9 bases between them. The CDR3 sequence is CASSPDGHNQPQHF. CDR3 bases: TGTGCCAGCTCACCGGACGGACACAATCAGCCCCAGCATTTT.

The V call is TRBV6-5, the J call TRBJ2-7, with D unresolved. The length of the CDR3 is 12 residues. The germline CDR1 and CDR2 sequences are MNHEY and SVGAGI. Trimming stripped 2 bases from V and 5 bases from J, with 7 bases between. This CDR3 is CASSYGRDEQYF. The CDR3 bases are TGTGCCAGCAGTTACGGACGGGACGAGCAGTACTTC.

The V gene is TRBV2, the J gene TRBJ2-5, with D tentatively TRBD2 (6 bases). Germline CDR1 reads SNHLY; CDR2 reads FYNNEI. Trimming cost V 10 bases and J 2 bases, with 17 bases left between them. The CDR3 runs to 14 residues. The CDR3 here is CATPTRLAQETQYF. The CDR3 bases are TGTGCCACGCCCACGCGTCTAGCGCAAGAGACCCAGTACTTC.